The clone carrying this TCR beta chain was detected once. The repertoire was sequenced with immunoSEQ multiplex PCR; TCRdb's copy has only in-frame clones and lacks some. The sample includes approximately 30,000 clones, 88% of them seen just once. The record originates from a study of T cell changes during pregnancy in multiple sclerosis. The CDR3 spans 15 residues. With 1 base clipped from V and 6 bases from J, the junction kept 4 bases outside the gene matches. In germline, CDR1 is MNHNS, CDR2 SASEGT. V and J are TRBV6-1 and TRBJ2-1, with 9 bases fitting TRBD2. This clonotype was sampled from a female donor with multiple sclerosis, enrolled in a pregnancy study. Specimen: CD8+ T cells from peripheral blood mononuclear cells, collected in the second trimester of pregnancy. The CDR3 DNA reads as TGTGCCAGCAGTGAAGATGCGGGGGGGTTCAATGAGCAGTTCTTC. Its translation is CASSEDAGGFNEQFF.